Listed below are T cell receptor beta chains from one sample, sequenced in a study of cytomegalovirus exposure and HLA in healthy donors. Profiled with immunoSEQ multiplex PCR; TCRdb holds only in-frame clones, not every one. The sample lists over 150,000 clones, about four fifths occurring once. The sequenced sample was PBMCs. The receptors here all came from a girl aged 10-17 years in good health and CMV-seropositive. Both conserved end residues are part of each CDR3. A D gene is named only where the DNA matches it firmly. The listing skips clone size in some rows; elsewhere it reads once, few, many or a size class.

J gene: TRBJ1-1; clone size: -; D gene: -; V gene: TRBV30; CDR3 DNA: TGTGCCTGGAGTAAGCCTGGGACAACCACTGAAGCTTTCTTT; CDR3 protein: CAWSKPGTTTEAFF
J gene: TRBJ1-5; clone size: once; D gene: -; V gene: TRBV5-6; CDR3 DNA: TGTGCCAGCACGAGGTCCGGTAGCAATCAGCCCCAGCATTTT; CDR3 protein: CASTRSGSNQPQHF
J gene: TRBJ2-1; clone size: -; D gene: -; V gene: TRBV10-2; CDR3 DNA: TGCGCCAGCAGTGAGGGCGCCGATGGTCGGGGGGCCTCCTACAATGAGCAGTTCTTC; CDR3 protein: CASSEGADGRGASYNEQFF
J gene: TRBJ2-3; clone size: -; D gene: -; V gene: TRBV9; CDR3 DNA: TGTGCCAGCAGCGTGGGGGGGGCGGATACGCAGTATTTT; CDR3 protein: CASSVGGADTQYF
J gene: TRBJ1-1; clone size: few; D gene: TRBD1; V gene: TRBV18; CDR3 DNA: TGTGCCAGCTCGCCCGACAGGGAATCTGAAGCTTTCTTT; CDR3 protein: CASSPDRESEAFF
J gene: TRBJ1-4; clone size: -; D gene: -; V gene: TRBV15; CDR3 DNA: TGTGCCACCAGCAGAGATTTTCGGGAGGAAAAACTGTTTTTT; CDR3 protein: CATSRDFREEKLFF
J gene: TRBJ2-3; clone size: -; D gene: -; V gene: TRBV6-5; CDR3 DNA: TGTGCCTGTTCCAACCTAGGCACAGATACGCAGTATTTT; CDR3 protein: CACSNLGTDTQYF
J gene: TRBJ1-5; clone size: -; D gene: -; V gene: TRBV28; CDR3 DNA: TGTGCCAGCAGCCAGATGCGCAATCAGCCCCAGCATTTT; CDR3 protein: CASSQMRNQPQHF
J gene: TRBJ2-7; clone size: -; D gene: -; V gene: TRBV21-1; CDR3 DNA: TGTGCCAGCAGCTTCAAATGTTGGGCAGGGTGGACCTACGAGCAGTACTTC; CDR3 protein: CASSFKCWAGWTYEQYF
J gene: TRBJ2-6; clone size: once; D gene: TRBD1; V gene: TRBV18; CDR3 DNA: TGTGCCAGCTCACCTCGGACAGGGTCGTTGTCTGGGGCCAACGTCCTGACTTTC; CDR3 protein: CASSPRTGSLSGANVLTF
J gene: TRBJ1-1; clone size: -; D gene: -; V gene: TRBV30; CDR3 DNA: TGTGCCTGGAGTCCGGGGTACACTGAAGCTTTCTTT; CDR3 protein: CAWSPGYTEAFF
J gene: TRBJ2-7; clone size: once; D gene: TRBD1; V gene: TRBV5-4; CDR3 DNA: TGTGCCAGCAGCCCCGGACAGGGGAAGGCCTACGAGCAGTACTTC; CDR3 protein: CASSPGQGKAYEQYF
J gene: TRBJ1-5; clone size: -; D gene: -; V gene: TRBV2; CDR3 DNA: TGTGCCAGCAGGGATGACAGGTCTAGCAATCAGCCCCAGCATTTT; CDR3 protein: CASRDDRSSNQPQHF
J gene: TRBJ2-7; clone size: -; D gene: -; V gene: TRBV4-1; CDR3 DNA: TGCGCCAGCAGCCAAGGTCAGGGCAATACCTACGAGCAGTACTTC; CDR3 protein: CASSQGQGNTYEQYF
J gene: TRBJ2-3; clone size: -; D gene: -; V gene: TRBV7-2; CDR3 DNA: TGTGCCAGCAGCCCATACTTTAGCGTCCTTAGCACAGATACGCAGTATTTT; CDR3 protein: CASSPYFSVLSTDTQYF
J gene: TRBJ1-3; clone size: -; D gene: -; V gene: TRBV19; CDR3 DNA: TGTGCCAGTAGTTCCGGAGACTCTGGAAACACCATATATTTT; CDR3 protein: CASSSGDSGNTIYF
J gene: TRBJ1-3; clone size: -; D gene: -; V gene: TRBV2; CDR3 DNA: TGTGCCGGCAGTGGTGGAAGGCAGGGATTAAACACCATATATTTT; CDR3 protein: CAGSGGRQGLNTIYF
J gene: TRBJ2-3; clone size: -; D gene: TRBD2; V gene: TRBV6-4; CDR3 DNA: TGTGCCAGCAGTGACTCGAGGGCGGGGGGCCCAGATACGCAGTATTTT; CDR3 protein: CASSDSRAGGPDTQYF
J gene: TRBJ1-1; clone size: -; D gene: -; V gene: TRBV6-1; CDR3 DNA: TGTGCCAGCAGGGAGTATGGCGCTTTCTTT; CDR3 protein: CASREYGAFF
J gene: TRBJ1-1; clone size: -; D gene: -; V gene: TRBV7-8; CDR3 DNA: TGTGCCAGCAGCGCCGCCAGGGATGAAGCTTTCTTT; CDR3 protein: CASSAARDEAFF
J gene: TRBJ1-2; clone size: -; D gene: TRBD1; V gene: TRBV7-9; CDR3 DNA: TGTGCCAGCAGCTCGCCTAAGGGGACAGGGACTAACTATGGCTACACCTTC; CDR3 protein: CASSSPKGTGTNYGYTF
J gene: TRBJ2-2; clone size: -; D gene: -; V gene: TRBV6-5; CDR3 DNA: TGTGCCAGCGGGGGACTTGAGAACACCGGGGAGCTGTTTTTT; CDR3 protein: CASGGLENTGELFF
J gene: TRBJ2-7; clone size: -; D gene: TRBD2; V gene: TRBV4-2; CDR3 DNA: TGTGCCAGCAGCCAAGATCGGGGCGGGGGGGCCTACGAGCAGTACTTC; CDR3 protein: CASSQDRGGGAYEQYF
J gene: TRBJ2-3; clone size: once; D gene: -; V gene: TRBV7-9; CDR3 DNA: TGTGCCAGCAGCCCTTGGGACTCGCCAGATACGCAGTATTTT; CDR3 protein: CASSPWDSPDTQYF
J gene: TRBJ2-1; clone size: -; D gene: TRBD2; V gene: TRBV13; CDR3 DNA: TGTGCCAGCACCAGCGGGGGGATGTCCTACAATGAGCAGTTCTTC; CDR3 protein: CASTSGGMSYNEQFF
J gene: TRBJ1-2; clone size: -; D gene: -; V gene: TRBV9; CDR3 DNA: TGTGCCAGCAGCGTAGGCCAGGGCAGGGTGGGCTATGGCTACACCTTC; CDR3 protein: CASSVGQGRVGYGYTF
J gene: TRBJ1-4; clone size: -; D gene: TRBD1; V gene: TRBV5-1; CDR3 DNA: TGCGCCAGCAGCCCGGAATACCGGGACAGGAATGAAAAACTGTTTTTT; CDR3 protein: CASSPEYRDRNEKLFF
J gene: TRBJ1-1; clone size: -; D gene: -; V gene: TRBV2; CDR3 DNA: TGTGCCAGCAGTGAACAGGGTACTGAAGCTTTCTTT; CDR3 protein: CASSEQGTEAFF
J gene: TRBJ1-2; clone size: -; D gene: TRBD1; V gene: TRBV7-9; CDR3 DNA: TGTGCCAGCAGCGCCACAAGAACAGGGGAAGGCTACACCTTC; CDR3 protein: CASSATRTGEGYTF
J gene: TRBJ2-7; clone size: -; D gene: -; V gene: TRBV12-5; CDR3 DNA: TGTGCTAGTGGTTTGAGAGCCTACGAGCAGTACTTC; CDR3 protein: CASGLRAYEQYF
J gene: TRBJ1-3; clone size: once; D gene: TRBD1; V gene: TRBV9; CDR3 DNA: TGTGCCAGCAGCGTAGCCGACGGGACAGGGTTAGGAAACACCATATATTTT; CDR3 protein: CASSVADGTGLGNTIYF
J gene: TRBJ2-1; clone size: -; D gene: TRBD2; V gene: TRBV7-8; CDR3 DNA: TGTGCCAGCAGCTTAATAGCCGGGACTAGCGGGGGAAATGAGCAGTTCTTC; CDR3 protein: CASSLIAGTSGGNEQFF
J gene: TRBJ1-1; clone size: -; D gene: -; V gene: TRBV9; CDR3 DNA: TGTGCCAGCAGCTTAGACATGATGAACACTGAAGCTTTCTTT; CDR3 protein: CASSLDMMNTEAFF
J gene: TRBJ2-7; clone size: -; D gene: -; V gene: TRBV27; CDR3 DNA: TGTGCCAGCAGGCGTTTCTCGGGTTCCTACGAGCAGTACTTC; CDR3 protein: CASRRFSGSYEQYF
J gene: TRBJ2-3; clone size: -; D gene: TRBD2; V gene: TRBV11-2; CDR3 DNA: TGTGCCAGCAGCCCGGGACTAGCTACAGATACGCAGTATTTT; CDR3 protein: CASSPGLATDTQYF
J gene: TRBJ1-1; clone size: -; D gene: -; V gene: TRBV5-5; CDR3 DNA: TGTGCCAGCAGCTGGGGGCCCAACACTGAAGCTTTCTTT; CDR3 protein: CASSWGPNTEAFF
J gene: TRBJ2-6; clone size: few; D gene: TRBD1; V gene: TRBV28; CDR3 DNA: TGTGCCAGCAGTCAACAGACAGGGTACTCTGGGGCCAACGTCCTGACTTTC; CDR3 protein: CASSQQTGYSGANVLTF
J gene: TRBJ2-7; clone size: -; D gene: -; V gene: TRBV10-1; CDR3 DNA: TGCGCCAGCAGCCTGAATAGAAGGGGCGACTCCTACGAGCAGTACTTC; CDR3 protein: CASSLNRRGDSYEQYF
J gene: TRBJ1-2; clone size: -; D gene: -; V gene: TRBV10-3; CDR3 DNA: TGTGCCATCACGGGTGGCGCAGGGGATTTGTTCTATGGCTACACCTTC; CDR3 protein: CAITGGAGDLFYGYTF
J gene: TRBJ1-1; clone size: -; D gene: TRBD1; V gene: TRBV5-4; CDR3 DNA: TGTGCCAGCAGCAACAGGGGGAGCACTGAAGCTTTCTTT; CDR3 protein: CASSNRGSTEAFF